The present T cell receptor beta chain was sequenced within a study of blood T cell repertoires in COVID-19. Trimming removed 9 bases from V and 3 bases from J, with 20 bases in between. The length of the CDR3 is 15 residues. Germline V lookup: CDR1 MNHEY, CDR2 SVGAGI. The study assigned cohorts using participant-reported clinical history. Resolution of symptoms, clearance, or two negative PCRs was present in recovered Cohort 3 donors. The table came from immunoSEQ multiplex PCR; TCRdb's copy has only in-frame clones and leaves some out. The sample holds roughly 330,000 clones, 70% to 90% seen once. This TCR derives from a woman aged 25 to 45 who had recovered from COVID-19. The chain recombines TRBV6-5 with TRBJ1-1; D not certain. Sequenced input: PBMCs or T cells enriched from blood (not recorded which). The CDR3 loop is CASANDRGSDTEAFF. The DNA for the CDR3 is TGTGCCAGTGCCAACGATCGGGGATCAGACACTGAAGCTTTCTTT.